This T cell receptor beta chain was documented in a study of T cells in Graves' hyperthyroidism and ophthalmopathy. Amplification targeted TCR beta CDR3 regions from RNA transcripts. TCR CDR3 underwent first-round RT-PCR with the HTBI primer set. In TCRdb, the multiplex PCR reads were re-called with MiXCR into one record per CDR3 protein. The repertoire holds almost 350,000 distinct CDR3 sequences, with about a sixth as singletons. Points on this clonotype: Antigen specificity is unknown.

The diagnoses drew upon clinical symptoms, serum thyroxine and TRAb, thyroid ultrasound and orbital computed tomography. Each 10 ml fresh peripheral blood draw supplied the PBMCs. The study, taken as a whole, reports: The model foresaw ophthalmopathy a median roughly 6 months prior to onset. Clonotypes that were expanded in thyroid above 0.001 mostly appeared in blood too.

The clonotype comes from a woman in her thirties or forties with Graves' ophthalmopathy. The sample comprised blood.

The DNA for the CDR3 is TGCAGTGCTAGGGCTAGCGGGAGCTCCTACAATGAGCAGTTCTTC. Residues: CSARASGSSYNEQFF. The chain links TRBV20-1 to TRBJ2-1, with 10 nucleotides matching TRBD2. The CDR3 contains 15 residues. The germline V gene encodes CDR1 DFQATT and CDR2 SNEGSKA (reference sequence). Trimming took 3 bases from V and 0 from J; bases not matched to a gene: 2.